The present TCR beta chain was sequenced within a study of blood T cell dynamics during melanoma immunotherapy. For the study at large: Metastatic melanoma patients received first-line pembrolizumab or nivolumab plus ipilimumab.

This CDR3 is 13 amino acids long. Trimming removed 5 bases at V and 4 bases at J, with 10 bases between. The germline V gene has CDR1 SGHTA and CDR2 FQGNSA. Regarding time point: pre-treatment baseline. Data came from immunoSEQ multiplex PCR; TCRdb stores just in-frame clones and leaves some out. The table lists roughly 15,000 clones, about nine tenths of them singletons, with around 5.8% in the top ten. Sequencing used blood, obtained from a patient treated with checkpoint blockade. V usage is TRBV7-2 and J usage is TRBJ2-3; D gene uncertain. The receptor was derived from a human donor with melanoma. The CDR3 sequence: CASSRSVADTQYF. The DNA for the CDR3 is TGTGCCAGCAGCCGGTCCGTTGCAGATACGCAGTATTTT.